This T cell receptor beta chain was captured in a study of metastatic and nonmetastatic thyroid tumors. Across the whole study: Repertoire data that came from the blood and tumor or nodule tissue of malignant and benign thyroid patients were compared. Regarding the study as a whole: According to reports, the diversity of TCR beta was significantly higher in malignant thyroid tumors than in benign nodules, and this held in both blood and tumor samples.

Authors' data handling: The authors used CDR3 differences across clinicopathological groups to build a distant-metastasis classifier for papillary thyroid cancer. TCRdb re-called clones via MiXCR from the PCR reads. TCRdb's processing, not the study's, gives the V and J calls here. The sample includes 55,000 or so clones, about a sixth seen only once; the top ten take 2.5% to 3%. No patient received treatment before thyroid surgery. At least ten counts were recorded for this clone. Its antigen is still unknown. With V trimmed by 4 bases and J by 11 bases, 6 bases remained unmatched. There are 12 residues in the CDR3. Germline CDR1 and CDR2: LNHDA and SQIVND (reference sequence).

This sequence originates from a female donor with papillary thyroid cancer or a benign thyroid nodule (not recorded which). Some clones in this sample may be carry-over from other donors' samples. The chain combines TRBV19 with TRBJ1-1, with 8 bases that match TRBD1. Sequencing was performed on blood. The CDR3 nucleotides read TGTGCCAGTAGTAATACAGGGGGTAAGGCTTTCTTT. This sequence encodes CASSNTGGKAFF. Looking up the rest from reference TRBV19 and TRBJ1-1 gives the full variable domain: DGGITQSPKYLFRKEGQNVTLSCEQNLNHDAMYWYRQDPGQGLRLIYYSQIVNDFQKGDIAEGYSVSREKKESFPLTVTSAQKNPTAFYLCASSNTGGKAFFGQGTRLTVV.